This passage covers 27 T cell receptor beta chains from one sample sequenced in a study of blood T cell repertoires in COVID-19. Clones were read by immunoSEQ multiplex PCR, and TCRdb kept only the in-frame ones, dropping some. The sample contains over 45,000 clones, 88% of which appear only once. The material sequenced was peripheral blood. The receptor set was obtained from a man aged 55 to 70 with active COVID-19.

The rearrangement uses TRBV10-1 and TRBJ2-7, with a possible D match to TRBD1 (5 bases). This CDR3 contains 14 residues. Germline V lookup: CDR1 WNHNN, CDR2 SYGVQD (reference sequence). V gave up 1 base and J gave up 2 bases, with 9 bases separating them. CDR3 sequence reads: CASSEYQGPYEQYF. In DNA form, the CDR3 reads TGCGCCAGCAGTGAGTACCAGGGCCCCTACGAGCAGTACTTC.

The chain joins TRBV15 to TRBJ2-1; TRBD2 might be the D (6 bases). Per the germline V gene, CDR1 is LNHNV and CDR2 is YYDKDF (reference sequence). Trimming shortened V by 1 base and J by 8 bases, and 18 bases separated the two germline ends. The CDR3 is 16 amino acids. CDR3 nucleotide sequence: TGTGCCACCAGCAGAGTAGCGGCGGGTGGGGGTGATGAGCAGTTCTTC. Its translation is CATSRVAAGGGDEQFF. The variable domain in full, with the rest retrieved from reference TRBV15 and TRBJ2-1, is DAMVIQNPRYQVTQFGKPVTLSCSQTLNHNVMYWYQQKSSQAPKLLFHYYDKDFNNEADTPDNFQSRRPNTSFCFLDIRSPGLGDTAMYLCATSRVAAGGGDEQFFGPGTRLTVL.

The V gene is TRBV1, the J gene TRBJ2-7; TRBD2, as called in the table, went unchecked against the DNA. TRBV1 is noted as a pseudogene. This CDR3 comprises 15 residues. Here the CDR3 reads CTSSQEMERSYEQYF. CDR3 DNA: TGCACCAGCAGCCAAGAGATGGAGCGGTCCTACGAGCAGTACTTC.

The rearrangement joins TRBV3-1 (or the pseudogene TRBV3-2) to TRBJ2-3; D gene unclear. Trimming left V 4 bases short and J 0 bases short, with 17 bases between. Germline CDR1 reads LGHDT; CDR2 reads YNNKEL (reference sequence). The CDR3 is made up of 17 amino acids. The DNA for the CDR3 is TGTGCCAGCAGCCCCAGGCAATCGGTCTCTAGCACAGATACGCAGTATTTT. As protein: CASSPRQSVSSTDTQYF.

The V gene is TRBV19, the J gene TRBJ2-4, with TRBD1 matching over 7 bases. Looked up from germline, CDR1 is LNHDA and CDR2 is SQIVND (reference sequence). The CDR3 covers 14 residues. V dropped 4 bases and J dropped 1; count of bases not matched to a gene: 1. The DNA for the CDR3 is TGTGCCAGTAGTACACAGGGGGCCAAAAACATTCAGTACTTC. Its protein is CASSTQGAKNIQYF.

The rearrangement joins TRBV5-1 to TRBJ2-7; the D gene is possibly TRBD1 (6 bases). Per the germline V gene, CDR1 is SGHRS and CDR2 is YFSETQ. The CDR3 is 13 residues long. V lost 5 bases and J lost 3, with 12 bases in between. CDR3 in DNA: TGCGCCAGCAGAGGGGACAACTTCTACGAGCAGTACTTC. Translated, it gives CASRGDNFYEQYF. Supplemented by reference TRBV5-1 and TRBJ2-7, the full variable domain reads KAGVTQTPRYLIKTRGQQVTLSCSPISGHRSVSWYQQTPGQGLQFLFEYFSETQRNKGNFPGRFSGRQFSNSRSEMNVSTLELGDSALYLCASRGDNFYEQYFGPGTRLTVT.

The gene calls are TRBV15 and TRBJ2-7; 8 bases line up with TRBD1. The CDR3 runs 17 residues. CDR1 is LNHNV and CDR2 is YYDKDF in the germline V gene (reference sequence). V shed 2 bases, J shed 0 bases, and the junction held 9 bases outside the gene matches. The DNA of the CDR3 is TGTGCCACCAGCAGATCCGTAACAGGGGGTCCCTCCTACGAGCAGTACTTC. Its protein is CATSRSVTGGPSYEQYF. Variable domain in full (rest from reference TRBV15 and TRBJ2-7): DAMVIQNPRYQVTQFGKPVTLSCSQTLNHNVMYWYQQKSSQAPKLLFHYYDKDFNNEADTPDNFQSRRPNTSFCFLDIRSPGLGDTAMYLCATSRSVTGGPSYEQYFGPGTRLTVT.

This rearrangement joins TRBV18 to TRBJ2-5; 11 bases agree with TRBD2. Germline CDR1 KGHSH, CDR2 LQKENI. The CDR3 totals 16 residues. J gave up 2 bases and V 3 bases, and 5 bases lay outside the gene matches. The CDR3 DNA sequence: TGTGCCAGCTCACCTTTTAGCGGGAGGGCACAAGAGACCCAGTACTTC. This codes for CASSPFSGRAQETQYF.

The chain combines TRBV12-3 or TRBV12-4 with TRBJ1-1, with 10 bases matching TRBD1. V shed 7 bases, J shed 8 bases, and the junction held 4 bases outside the gene matches. The CDR3 is 12 residues long. CDR3 protein: CASNRQGAEAFF. In DNA form, the CDR3 reads TGTGCCAGCAACCGACAGGGGGCGGAAGCTTTCTTT.

This chain uses TRBV27 with TRBJ1-1; 7 nucleotides line up with TRBD1. The junction had 12 bases not matched to a gene; V was cut back by 6 bases and J by 2 bases. Germline-derived CDR1 and CDR2 are MNHEY and SMNVEV (reference sequence). The CDR3 spans 16 residues. The CDR3 DNA reads as TGTGCCAGCAGGGGTGGTATTGACAGGGCCAACACTGAAGCTTTCTTT. It is translated as CASRGGIDRANTEAFF.

V is TRBV6-5 and J is TRBJ1-1; D gene uncertain. V dropped 4 bases and J dropped 1 base, with 13 bases sitting between them. The germline gives CDR1 MNHEY, CDR2 SVGAGI. This CDR3 spans 15 amino acids. The CDR3 DNA sequence: TGTGCCAGCAGTTCACAGCGGGTTGGGAACACTGAAGCTTTCTTT. Its protein is CASSSQRVGNTEAFF.

The rearrangement joins TRBV7-9 to TRBJ2-7; 9 bases agree with TRBD2. Germline CDR1 reads SEHNR; CDR2 reads FQNEAQ (reference sequence). V was pared by 3 bases and J by 4 bases, with 19 bases of the junction left unmatched. The CDR3 length is 19 residues. CDR3 coding DNA: TGTGCCAGCAGCTTTCAGAAAGGGGGACTAGCCGAGATCAAATACGAGCAGTACTTC. This translates into CASSFQKGGLAEIKYEQYF.

The chain combines TRBV7-2 with TRBJ2-1; D possibly corresponds to TRBD1 (6 bases). The V gene lost 5 bases and the J gene lost 6 bases, with 8 bases spanning the gap. This CDR3 has 12 amino acids. Germline V gene data show CDR1 as SGHTA and CDR2 as FQGNSA. DNA for the CDR3: TGTGCCAGCAGCGGGGGCATCAATGAGCAGTTCTTC. The encoded protein is CASSGGINEQFF. The full variable domain, rest sourced from reference TRBV7-2 and TRBJ2-1, is GAGVSQSPSNKVTEKGKDVELRCDPISGHTALYWYRQSLGQGLEFLIYFQGNSAPDKSGLPSDRFSAERTGGSVSTLTIQRTQQEDSAVYLCASSGGINEQFFGPGTRLTVL.

This chain links TRBV4-1 with TRBJ1-1; 10 bases are shared with TRBD1. Germline V gene data show CDR1 as MGHRA and CDR2 as YSYEKL. V trimming: 3 bases; J trimming: 5 bases; junction bases outside the gene matches: 6. CDR3 length equals 15 residues. CDR3: CASSQTGTGDTEAFF. CDR3 DNA sequence: TGCGCCAGCAGCCAGACCGGGACAGGGGATACTGAAGCTTTCTTT.

The gene calls are TRBV28 and TRBJ2-1; no definite D call. The length of the CDR3 is 14 residues. V was pared by 3 bases and J by 0 bases, with 6 bases between. CDR1 is MDHEN and CDR2 is SYDVKM in the germline V gene. The CDR3 region is CASSLPSSYNEQFF. The CDR3 coding sequence is TGTGCCAGCAGTTTGCCCAGCTCCTACAATGAGCAGTTCTTC.

The chain employs TRBV6-6 and TRBJ1-6, with 8 bases matching TRBD1. Germline values: CDR1 MNHNY, CDR2 SVGAGI (reference sequence). This CDR3 comprises 16 residues. After removal of 3 bases from V and 9 bases from J, the junction contained 10 bases not matched to a gene. DNA of the CDR3: TGTGCCAGCAGTTATGACCTGAACAGGGGGACTTCACCCCTCCACTTT. It is translated as CASSYDLNRGTSPLHF.

V and J are TRBV9 and TRBJ2-3; a possible D gene is TRBD1 (5 bases). Germline CDR1 reads SGDLS; CDR2 reads YYNGEE. The CDR3 is 14 residues long. Trimming removed 0 bases from V and 4 bases from J, with 9 bases in between. CDR3: CASSVAQGADTQYF. In nucleotides, the CDR3 is TGTGCCAGCAGCGTAGCTCAGGGCGCAGATACGCAGTATTTT.

This sequence joins TRBV11-2 and TRBJ2-6; possible D gene TRBD1, 6 bases. Germline V CDR1 and CDR2: SGHAT, FQNNGV. This CDR3 is 15 amino acids long. Trimming pared 0 bases from V and 4 bases from J, leaving 7 bases between. The CDR3 loop reads CASSLEGAGANVLTF. The CDR3 DNA is TGTGCCAGCAGCTTAGAGGGGGCCGGGGCCAACGTCCTGACTTTC. Based on the CDR3 plus reference TRBV11-2 and TRBJ2-6, the full variable domain is EAGVAQSPRYKIIEKRQSVAFWCNPISGHATLYWYQQILGQGPKLLIQFQNNGVVDDSQLPKDRFSAERLKGVDSTLKIQPAKLEDSAVYLCASSLEGAGANVLTFGAGSRLTVL.

The chain couples TRBV9 to TRBJ1-1; 9 nucleotides line up with TRBD1. The CDR3 has 14 amino acids. V shed 2 bases, J shed 6 bases, and the junction held 5 bases outside the gene matches. Germline V gene lookup returns CDR1 SGDLS and CDR2 YYNGEE. The CDR3 region is CASSVRDRVSEAFF. DNA of the CDR3: TGTGCCAGCAGCGTCCGGGACAGGGTCTCTGAAGCTTTCTTT.

CDR3 DNA: TGTGCCAGCAGCCGCGGACAGTTCGGGACAGATACGCAGTATTTT. Its translation: CASSRGQFGTDTQYF. The chain joins TRBV11-3 to TRBJ2-3; D possibly corresponds to TRBD1 (6 bases). The V and J ends lost 5 bases and 3 bases respectively, with 15 bases between them. CDR3 size: 15 residues. Germline lookup yields CDR1 SGHNT and CDR2 YENEEA.

V and J are TRBV7-2 and TRBJ1-1; 7 positions match TRBD1. Germline V lookup: CDR1 SGHTA, CDR2 FQGNSA. J was trimmed by 5 bases and V by 5 bases; bases with no gene match: 5. The CDR3 is 13 residues long. The DNA of the CDR3 is TGTGCCAGCAGCGACAGGGTAGGGACTGAAGCTTTCTTT. It translates to CASSDRVGTEAFF.

This chain connects TRBV9 to TRBJ1-1, with 8 positions matching TRBD1. Per the germline V gene, CDR1 is SGDLS and CDR2 is YYNGEE. This CDR3 is 19 amino acids long. After removal of 1 base from V and 1 base from J, the junction contained 15 bases not matched to a gene. The CDR3 reads CASSVQDLQGESQNTEAFF. The CDR3 DNA sequence: TGTGCCAGCAGCGTACAAGACCTACAGGGGGAGAGTCAGAACACTGAAGCTTTCTTT.

CDR3 sequence (DNA): TGTGCCATCAGTGAGTCGAGTAACAATCAGCCCCAGCATTTT. It translates to CAISESSNNQPQHF. This chain joins TRBV10-3 and TRBJ1-5; D remains unclear. This CDR3 comprises 14 residues. Germline values: CDR1 ENHRY, CDR2 SYGVKD. V dropped 0 bases and J dropped 3 bases, with 6 bases sitting between them.

The rearrangement joins TRBV30 to TRBJ2-7; 9 bases are shared with TRBD2. Germline assignment: CDR1 GTSNPN and CDR2 SVGIG (reference sequence). The CDR3 has 12 residues. The CDR3 spells CAFSSSGIGQYF. CDR3 nucleotide sequence: TGTGCATTCTCTTCTAGCGGGATCGGGCAGTACTTC. Full variable domain (outside the CDR3, taken from reference TRBV30 and TRBJ2-7): SQTIHQWPATLVQPVGSPLSLECTVEGTSNPNLYWYRQAAGRGLQLLFYSVGIGQISSEVPQNLSASRPQDRQFILSSKKLLLSDSGFYLCAFSSSGIGQYFGPGTRLTVT.

The chain employs TRBV7-9 and TRBJ2-3; D possibly corresponds to TRBD2 (7 bases). V was shortened by 3 bases and J by 4 bases, with 14 bases between the two germline ends. CDR1 and CDR2 (germline): SEHNR, FQNEAQ (reference sequence). The CDR3 covers 15 residues. The CDR3 loop reads CASSLGGQVSDTQYF. The DNA for the CDR3 is TGTGCCAGCAGCTTGGGGGGGCAAGTATCAGATACGCAGTATTTT.

CDR3 amino acids: CASSPGDSYEQYF. DNA of the CDR3: TGTGCCAGCTCACCGGGGGACAGCTACGAGCAGTACTTC. The V and J genes are TRBV18 and TRBJ2-7, with TRBD1 matching over 7 bases. Germline V gives CDR1 KGHSH, CDR2 LQKENI. The CDR3 extends over 13 amino acids. V trimming: 3 bases; J trimming: 3 bases; junction bases outside the gene matches: 2.

This rearrangement joins TRBV9 to TRBJ2-5; 8 bases are shared with TRBD2. Germline assignment: CDR1 SGDLS and CDR2 YYNGEE. This CDR3 is built from 15 residues. With V trimmed by 4 bases and J by 5 bases, 10 bases remained unmatched. CDR3 sequence reads: CASSPSAGGIETQYF. DNA for the CDR3: TGTGCCAGCAGCCCCTCCGCGGGAGGCATCGAGACCCAGTACTTC.